This TCR beta chain was sequenced for a study of prognosis after radiotherapy for stage I lung cancer (dated by TCRdb to about 2021). Describing the broader study: Between April 2018 and early 2019, around 19 patients with stage I NSCLC were enrolled in Nanjing, China. Five patients had oligometastatic NSCLC after surgical resection of the primary tumor, and fourteen had newly diagnosed primary stage I lung tumors. Every patient was deemed medically inoperable, approximately eleven because of comorbidities and over five because they refused surgery. The cohort was made up of about 13 men and roughly six women, with a median age of around 68 years and an age range of roughly 50 to 84 years. On tumor histology, approximately 12 patients had adenocarcinoma and more than five had squamous cell carcinoma. SBRT was given in 3 to 5 fractions with a biologically effective dose of at least 100 Gy, using image-guided IMRT or VMAT. No patient received concurrent therapy alongside SBRT. After SBRT, distant metastases developed in about 20% of the 19 patients at a median of around seven months, while the remaining 15 patients had no significant progression. Peripheral blood TCR beta repertoires were profiled in stage I NSCLC patients before and after stereotactic body radiotherapy, and the repertoires were related to distant failure. A total of 40 or so blood samples from roughly 20 patients were sequenced, with one sample obtained before and one obtained after SBRT for each patient.

The junction carries 19 bases between V and J, which are trimmed by 3 bases and 4 bases respectively. The germline V gene gives CDR1 as SGHRS and CDR2 as YFSETQ. From cysteine to phenylalanine, the CDR3 is 16 amino acids long. Just the 48-base CDR3 DNA is kept, in frame starting at base 1. This clonotype was seen ten or more times. Its target antigen remains unknown. Base qualities are not provided; no much larger clone lies one nucleotide away. All patients had node-negative disease on CT and PET/CT, and none had a history of other malignancies or prior chemotherapy or radiotherapy. At each of the two time points, around 5.9 milliliters of peripheral venous blood were collected into EDTA tubes. PBMCs were isolated by Ficoll-Paque Plus density-gradient centrifugation. Right after collection, samples were placed at -80 degrees C and kept there until analysis. The full study reports these points: After SBRT, the count of unique TCR clones dropped from a median of roughly 10,000 beforehand to approximately 7,100 afterward (Wilcoxon paired P=0.011). All reported P values were unadjusted for multiple comparisons. Differences in TRBV and TRBJ usage frequencies by metastasis status were reportedly observed in two V genes at baseline and in roughly 10 V and two J genes after SBRT. The small cohort and short follow-up limited the study, so independent validation of the findings is needed. No determination of tumor specificity was made for expanded TCR clones. Post-SBRT Shannon entropy and its change from baseline were lower in patients who developed distant metastases; baseline Shannon entropy was not associated with metastases.

Two rounds of multiplex PCR were used to amplify the TCR beta CDR3 region from genomic DNA. In the first PCR round, primers specific to each TRBV and TRBJ gene were used, and the primer sequences were filed in Chinese patent CN105087789A. The second PCR round used universal primers. The Roche High Pure PCR Template Preparation Kit was used to extract genomic DNA from frozen PBMCs. Paired-end sequencing with 151 bp reads was performed on the libraries using an Illumina HiSeq 3000. In the authors' own workflow: CutAdapt was used to remove raw reads lacking the multiplex PCR primer sequences. Using PEAR, the high-quality paired reads were merged into contigs. By aligning each contig to reference sequences, MiXCR assigned the TRB V, D and J gene segments to that contig. CDR3 sequences were clustered by base quality and sequence similarity to remove sequencing errors. Shannon entropy normalized by the natural log of productive TCR sequence number was used as the measure of diversity. To get clonality, Shannon entropy was divided by the natural log of the number of unique clonotypes, and that result was subtracted from one. Progression-free survival cut-offs for repertoire metrics were chosen using the Youden index of ROC curves, with analyses run in R 3.5.3. TCRdb handled the public reads itself, with Q25 trimming in fastp and clone calling in MiXCR, and kept productive beta chains. Here each entry gathers all rows of one CDR3 protein and keeps the most common genes and DNA. These V and J calls originate from TCRdb's pipeline instead of the authors' own analysis. This sample has some 38,000 distinct CDR3 sequences in its table, and around a quarter of those were observed once. Jointly, the top ten make up less than 30% of the sample.

The receptor comes from a donor over 45 with non-small cell lung cancer. Source: PBMCs, taken before or after stereotactic body radiation therapy (not recorded which). In this chain, TRBV5-1 is recombined with TRBJ1-2, and the D gene may be TRBD1, 5 bases matching. The nucleotides read TGCGCCAGCAGCTCTTCCGGGACCGCAGGCGGCTATGGCTACACCTTC. Its translation is CASSSSGTAGGYGYTF.